This T cell receptor (beta chain) came from a study of neurological immune-mediated disorders. Across the study: In a group of approximately 35 multiple sclerosis patients, approximately 30 had the relapsing-remitting type and 3 had the secondary progressive type. Study-wide results and limits: Among expanded clones, no CDR3 amino acid sequences were shared across subjects, a pattern suggesting private repertoires in all groups.

Germline loops: CDR1 SQVTM, CDR2 ANQGSEA. V dropped 7 bases and J dropped 6 bases, with 11 bases sitting between them. This CDR3 comprises 11 residues. cDNA was made by 5'RACE with 10-nucleotide random UMIs. Per sequencing run, 15-18 subjects together gave over 190 million TCR-beta sequences. From the 5' RACE reads, TCRdb called clonotypes with MiXCR, one entry per CDR3 protein. The data contain more than 40,000 distinct CDR3 sequences, less than 2% of them seen just once; the ten biggest clones take up approximately 2.1%. This clonotype was picked up a small number of times. What it recognizes is unknown. A much bigger clone sits one base away, suggesting this may be a read error.

The rearrangement uses TRBV29-1 and TRBJ2-3; D is uncertain. Sequenced input: PBMCs. The TCR comes from a woman between 40 and 50 years old with multiple sclerosis. The CDR3 is CSASPKDTQYF. The CDR3 nucleotides are TGCAGCGCCAGTCCTAAGGATACGCAGTATTTT.